The subject of this entry is one T cell receptor (beta chain). The germline gene is not matched at one end of the junction; a read error may be the cause. RNA was extracted from bulk tissue without any cell sorting. Distant lung tissue was collected more than 3 cm away from the tumor edge. Donors were chemotherapy-naive, newly diagnosed lung cancer surgical patients in China, August–late 2014. Germline V gene sequence: CDR1 MDHEN, CDR2 SYDVKM. CDR3 length: 15 amino acids. This record belongs to a study of tumor and adjacent non-tumor tissue in lung cancer. TCRbeta libraries were built with three rounds of nested PCR, modified from ARM-PCR. TCRdb called the multiplex PCR reads again in MiXCR, with one record for every CDR3 protein. Among 60,000 to 85,000 distinct CDR3 sequences, more than 65% were seen once, and the ten largest hold 40%.

The material sequenced was distant non-tumor lung tissue. This chain uses TRBV28 with TRBJ2-5; 8 bases are a match to TRBD2. The source is a man between 70 and 80 years old with non-small cell lung cancer. The CDR3: CTSSPSGTSLKTQYF. Written as DNA, the CDR3 is TGTACCAGCAGCCCATCGGGGACTAGTCTTAAGACCCAGTACTTC.